This is a list of T cell receptor beta chains from one sample in a study of T-cell memory formation after mild COVID-19. A single record per CDR3 protein comes from TCRdb applying MiXCR to the 5' RACE reads. Of 350,000 to 450,000 distinct CDR3 sequences listed, 25% to 30% were seen once; the top ten hold 13%. The sample consisted of PBMCs or a T cell subset sorted from them (not recorded which). These receptors were collected from an adult woman who had mild COVID-19 (a few samples of this study predate the infection). Cell type and time point are not known. CDR3s include the opening cysteine and the closing phenylalanine or tryptophan. D genes are given only for firm matches. The size field is filled for only some rows; it gives once, few, many or a size class.

>NA|TRBJ2-1|TRBV15|NA
TGTGCCACCAGCAAAGGTGGGGCAGTTTCCTACAATGAGCAGTTCTTC
CATSKGGAVSYNEQFF
>NA|TRBJ2-7|TRBV19|NA
TGTGCCAGTAGTATCTCTTCTCGGGGTTTCGCCTACGAGCAGTACTTC
CASSISSRGFAYEQYF
>few|TRBJ2-7|TRBV5-4|NA
TGTGCCAGCAGCTTACGAGGAGGTTTTGGCTCCTACGAGCAGTACTTC
CASSLRGGFGSYEQYF
>few|TRBJ2-1|TRBV7-9|NA
TGTGCCAGCCACCCCCTAGCTCCGGGGCCGATAACCTACAATGAGCAGTTCTTC
CASHPLAPGPITYNEQFF
>many|TRBJ1-1|TRBV11-3|NA
TGTGCCAGCAGCTTAGTTCCGAACACTGAAGCTTTCTTT
CASSLVPNTEAFF
>few|TRBJ2-7|TRBV29-1|NA
TGCAGCGTTGAAGATCGAATATTCAGGGAGCAGTACTTC
CSVEDRIFREQYF
>NA|TRBJ2-1|TRBV6-4|NA
TGTGCCAGCAGTGAGACCAGTAGCAATGAGCAGTTCTTC
CASSETSSNEQFF
>few|TRBJ2-5|TRBV7-2|NA
TGTGCCAGCAGCTTAGAAGGGGCTACGAGGGTAAAGACCCAGTACTTC
CASSLEGATRVKTQYF
>NA|TRBJ2-3|TRBV6-5|TRBD2
TGTGCCAGCAGTTACTTCCCAGCGGGAGGGCCTTTGTATACGCAGTATTTT
CASSYFPAGGPLYTQYF
>NA|TRBJ1-1|TRBV12-3/TRBV12-4|NA
TGTGCCAGCAGTCCAGCGGCGGTGCTGAACACTGAAGCTTTCTTT
CASSPAAVLNTEAFF
>NA|TRBJ1-2|TRBV5-1|NA
TGCGCCAGCAGCTTGTCCGGGACCGGCTACACCTTC
CASSLSGTGYTF
>NA|TRBJ1-4|TRBV7-9|NA
TGTGCCAGCAGCCACAGGGTAACTAATGAAAAACTGTTTTTT
CASSHRVTNEKLFF
>NA|TRBJ1-1|TRBV27|NA
TGTGCCAGCAGTTTAAAAATGGGATCGGCAGGTGGGGAGGACACTGAAGCTTTCTTT
CASSLKMGSAGGEDTEAFF
>few|TRBJ2-7|TRBV4-1|NA
TGCGCCAGCAGCTCGGCAGGGTCGACCTACGAGCAGTACTTC
CASSSAGSTYEQYF
>NA|TRBJ2-1|TRBV12-3/TRBV12-4|TRBD2
TGTGCCAGCAGTCCTGGGACTAAAGCGTACAATGAGCAGTTCTTC
CASSPGTKAYNEQFF
>few|TRBJ2-4|TRBV7-9|NA
TGTGCCAGCAGCCCGGGGGCCCTAGCCAAAAACATTCAGTACTTC
CASSPGALAKNIQYF
>NA|TRBJ2-3|TRBV5-1|NA
TGCGCCAGCAGCCCGGAGGAGGGCCCTCGCACAGATACGCAGTATTTT
CASSPEEGPRTDTQYF
>few|TRBJ1-2|TRBV5-1|NA
TGCGCCAGCAGCACAGTGGGGGGGCGTGAGTATGGCTACACCTTC
CASSTVGGREYGYTF
>few|TRBJ2-3|TRBV7-2|TRBD2
TGTGCCAGCAGCGCTGGGGGTAGCGGGAGGGGCACAGATACGCAGTATTTT
CASSAGGSGRGTDTQYF
>NA|TRBJ1-5|TRBV20-1|TRBD1
TGCAGTGCTAAGGACAGGGTAGGAGGCAATCAGCCCCAGCATTTT
CSAKDRVGGNQPQHF
>few|TRBJ2-1|TRBV5-1|TRBD2
TGCGCCAGCAGTCCCCGACTAGCGGATAGCTCCTACAATGAGCAGTTCTTC
CASSPRLADSSYNEQFF
>few|TRBJ2-7|TRBV7-6|NA
TGTGCCAGCAGCTTAGTCGGTAGTTGGGGGGCGCAGGAGCAGTACTTC
CASSLVGSWGAQEQYF
>NA|TRBJ2-3|TRBV5-1|TRBD1
TGCGCCAGCAGCTTGGGCGACAGGGTCACAGATACGCAGTATTTT
CASSLGDRVTDTQYF
>few|TRBJ1-1|TRBV5-1|NA
TGCGCCAGCAGCCAAGACGGTATGAACACTGAAGCTTTCTTT
CASSQDGMNTEAFF
>NA|TRBJ2-7|TRBV29-1|TRBD1
TGCAGCGTCCCTGGACAGGGATCCTACGAGCAGTACTTC
CSVPGQGSYEQYF
>few|TRBJ2-7|TRBV20-1|NA
TGCAGGCCTGAGGCAAGAAGCTACGAGCAGTACTTC
CRPEARSYEQYF
>NA|TRBJ2-5|TRBV20-1|NA
TGCAGTGCGAGCGCGGGGGCCCTAGAGACCCAGTACTTC
CSASAGALETQYF
>few|TRBJ1-2|TRBV29-1|NA
TGCAGCGTTGAAGATCTTGCAAATGGCTACACCTTC
CSVEDLANGYTF
>once|TRBJ2-1|TRBV6-5|TRBD2
TGTGCCAGCAGTTACTCCTGGAGCGGGAGGCACAATGAGCAGTTCTTC
CASSYSWSGRHNEQFF
>NA|TRBJ2-6|TRBV12-2|NA
TGTGCAAGTCGCTTGAGGGGGGTGCCCCGAGGGGCCAACGTCCTGACTTTC
CASRLRGVPRGANVLTF
>few|TRBJ1-5|TRBV6-5|NA
TGTGCCAGCCGGCAGGGTCTTCCCAATCAGCCCCAGCATTTT
CASRQGLPNQPQHF
>NA|TRBJ1-6|TRBV18|TRBD1
TGTGCCAGCTCACCACTTCAGGGGGCTGATTCACCCCTCCACTTT
CASSPLQGADSPLHF
>few|TRBJ2-2|TRBV7-2|TRBD2
TGTGCCAGCCGCCAGGGACTAGCGGGGCCTATCGGGGAGCTGTTTTTT
CASRQGLAGPIGELFF
>NA|TRBJ2-1|TRBV7-2|NA
TGTGCCAGCAGCTTAGGATCTGCCCGAGAGGGATTCTTC
CASSLGSAREGFF
>few|TRBJ1-1|TRBV6-5|NA
TGTGCCAGCAGTTACTCGATTGCAGGGGAAGGTACTGAAGCTTTCTTT
CASSYSIAGEGTEAFF
>few|TRBJ2-2|TRBV7-3|TRBD2
TGTGCCAGCAGCTTAATATGGACTAGTTCCGCCGGGGAGCTGTTTTTT
CASSLIWTSSAGELFF
>NA|TRBJ1-2|TRBV3-1|TRBD1
TGTGCCAGCAGCCAACTTCAGGGGGGTAGTGGCTACACCTTC
CASSQLQGGSGYTF
>NA|TRBJ1-5|TRBV2|NA
TGTGCCAGCAGTGACAGGTCCCTGGGAAATCAGCCCCAGCATTTT
CASSDRSLGNQPQHF
>NA|TRBJ2-1|TRBV18|TRBD2
TGTGCCAGCTCACCAAGAATTAGCGGGGGGGCCTACAATGAGCAGTTCTTC
CASSPRISGGAYNEQFF
>NA|TRBJ2-3|TRBV7-6|NA
TGTGCCAGCAGCTTACAGGGGGGCGTCGATACGCAGTATTTT
CASSLQGGVDTQYF
>few|TRBJ2-5|TRBV24-1|NA
TGTGCCACCAGTGCCAAATGGCAGATCGAGGAGACCCAGTACTTC
CATSAKWQIEETQYF
>NA|TRBJ2-7|TRBV6-5|NA
TGTGCCAGCAAAGCGGTAAGAGGCGAGCAGTACTTC
CASKAVRGEQYF
>NA|TRBJ1-1|TRBV19|NA
TGTGCCAGTTTCCAGGGACGGAATGAAGCTTTCTTT
CASFQGRNEAFF
>few|TRBJ1-1|TRBV7-8|NA
TGTGCCAGCAGCTTAGGGACAGTAATGAACACTGAAGCTTTCTTT
CASSLGTVMNTEAFF
>NA|TRBJ1-1|TRBV6-2/TRBV6-3|TRBD1
TGTGCCAGCAGATACAGGGGGGACACTGAAGCTTTCTTT
CASRYRGDTEAFF
>few|TRBJ2-3|TRBV5-4|NA
TGTGCCAGCAGCTTGGGACCGGACACAGATACGCAGTATTTT
CASSLGPDTDTQYF
>few|TRBJ2-2|TRBV24-1|TRBD1
TGTGCCACCAGTGAAACCGGGACAGGGGACGCCGGGGAGCTGTTTTTT
CATSETGTGDAGELFF
>few|TRBJ2-7|TRBV3-1|NA
TGTGCCAGCAGCCAGACCTCCGCCGAGCAGTACTTC
CASSQTSAEQYF